A selection of T cell receptor beta chains follows, all from one sample in a study of T cell changes during pregnancy in multiple sclerosis. Produced via immunoSEQ multiplex PCR; TCRdb's table is partial and in-frame only. The sample lists around 75,000 clones; 91% were seen once. The sequences come from CD4+ T cells from peripheral blood mononuclear cells, collected in the third trimester of pregnancy. Receptors were obtained from a female donor in good health, enrolled as a control in a pregnancy study. The conserved cysteine and the conserved F or W are not part of the CDR3 here. Each record gives: J gene, V gene, CDR3 protein.

J gene: TRBJ2-7; V gene: TRBV19; CDR3 protein: ASKNGGGYEQY
J gene: TRBJ1-1; V gene: TRBV11-2; CDR3 protein: ASSSNRRNTEAF
J gene: TRBJ1-6; V gene: TRBV7-9; CDR3 protein: ASSLLAGNSPLH
J gene: TRBJ1-1; V gene: TRBV7-2; CDR3 protein: ASSPRRGNTEAF
J gene: TRBJ2-3; V gene: TRBV4-1; CDR3 protein: ASSLRTSGDSDTQY
J gene: TRBJ1-6; V gene: TRBV18; CDR3 protein: ASSLAKDTHSPLH
J gene: TRBJ2-5; V gene: TRBV5-1; CDR3 protein: ASRGSAGGGETQY
J gene: TRBJ2-1; V gene: TRBV5-1; CDR3 protein: ASSSQAGGPGNEQF
J gene: TRBJ1-5; V gene: TRBV19; CDR3 protein: ASSKGQDNQPQH
J gene: TRBJ1-2; V gene: TRBV6-1; CDR3 protein: ASSATGQGLNYGYT
J gene: TRBJ2-6; V gene: TRBV9; CDR3 protein: ASSVELAVRSGANVLT
J gene: TRBJ2-1; V gene: TRBV12-5; CDR3 protein: ASGLNRDWQF
J gene: TRBJ2-1; V gene: TRBV18; CDR3 protein: ASSPPGWDRGYNEQF
J gene: TRBJ1-4; V gene: TRBV5-4; CDR3 protein: ASSAGQGRREKLF
J gene: TRBJ1-1; V gene: TRBV7-9; CDR3 protein: ASSPGPGQGMTEAF